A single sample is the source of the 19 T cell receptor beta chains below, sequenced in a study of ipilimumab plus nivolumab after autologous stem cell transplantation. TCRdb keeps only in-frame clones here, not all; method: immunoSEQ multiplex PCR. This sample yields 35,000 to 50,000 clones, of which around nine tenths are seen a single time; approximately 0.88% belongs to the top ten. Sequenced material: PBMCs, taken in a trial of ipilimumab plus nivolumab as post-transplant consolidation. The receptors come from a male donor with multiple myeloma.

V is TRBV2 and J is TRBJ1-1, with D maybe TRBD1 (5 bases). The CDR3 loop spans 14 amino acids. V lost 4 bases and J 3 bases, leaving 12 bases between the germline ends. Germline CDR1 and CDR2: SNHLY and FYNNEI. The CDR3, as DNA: TGTGCCAGCAGTGTACGGGGGGAGGACACTGAAGCTTTCTTT. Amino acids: CASSVRGEDTEAFF.

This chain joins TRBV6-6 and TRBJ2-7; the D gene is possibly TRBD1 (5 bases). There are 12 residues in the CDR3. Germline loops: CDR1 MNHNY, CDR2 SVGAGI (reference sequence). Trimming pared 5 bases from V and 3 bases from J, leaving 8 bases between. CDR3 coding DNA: TGTGCCAGCAGTGACCAGGGCTACGAGCAGTACTTC. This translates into CASSDQGYEQYF.

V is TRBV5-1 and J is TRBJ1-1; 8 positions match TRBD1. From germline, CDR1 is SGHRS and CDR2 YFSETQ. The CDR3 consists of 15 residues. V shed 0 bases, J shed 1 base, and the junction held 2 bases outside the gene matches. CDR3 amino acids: CASSLGGQGNTEAFF. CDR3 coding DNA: TGCGCCAGCAGCTTGGGTGGACAGGGGAACACTGAAGCTTTCTTT.

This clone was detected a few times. CDR3 region: CASTQRDTEAFF. The CDR3 DNA is TGTGCCAGCACCCAGAGAGACACTGAAGCTTTCTTT. The J gene is TRBJ1-1, the V gene TRBV28; D remains ambiguous. Trimming shortened V by 7 bases and J by 3 bases, and 9 bases separated the two germline ends. The V gene's germline CDR1 is MDHEN and CDR2 SYDVKM. This CDR3 region has 12 residues. Complete variable domain (other parts from reference TRBV28 and TRBJ1-1): DVKVTQSSRYLVKRTGEKVFLECVQDMDHENMFWYRQDPGLGLRLIYFSYDVKMKEKGDIPEGYSVSREKKERFSLILESASTNQTSMYLCASTQRDTEAFFGQGTRLTVV.

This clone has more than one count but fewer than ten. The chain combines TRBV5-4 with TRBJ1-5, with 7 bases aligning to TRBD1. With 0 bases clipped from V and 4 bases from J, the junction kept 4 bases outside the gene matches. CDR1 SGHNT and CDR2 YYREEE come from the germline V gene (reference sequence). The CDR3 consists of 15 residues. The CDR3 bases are TGTGCCAGCAGCTTGGGTGGGACAGAGAATCAGCCCCAGCATTTT. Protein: CASSLGGTENQPQHF.

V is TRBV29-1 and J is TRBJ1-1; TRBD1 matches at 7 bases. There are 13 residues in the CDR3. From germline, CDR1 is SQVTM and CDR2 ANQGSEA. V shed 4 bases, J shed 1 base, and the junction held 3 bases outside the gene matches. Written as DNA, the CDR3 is TGCAGCGTTGGACAGGGTACGAACACTGAAGCTTTCTTT. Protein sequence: CSVGQGTNTEAFF.

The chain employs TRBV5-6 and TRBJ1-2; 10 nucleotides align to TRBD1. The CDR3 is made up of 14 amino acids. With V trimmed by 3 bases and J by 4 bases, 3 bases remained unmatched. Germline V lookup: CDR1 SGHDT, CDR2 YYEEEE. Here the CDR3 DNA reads TGTGCCAGCAGCTCGGGACAGGGGCCCTATGGCTACACCTTC. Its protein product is CASSSGQGPYGYTF.

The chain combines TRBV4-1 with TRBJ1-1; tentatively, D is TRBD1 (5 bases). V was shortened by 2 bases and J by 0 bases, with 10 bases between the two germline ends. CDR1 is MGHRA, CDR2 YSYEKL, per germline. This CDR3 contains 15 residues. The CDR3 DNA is TGCGCCAGCAGCCAACAGGACAACCTGAACACTGAAGCTTTCTTT. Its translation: CASSQQDNLNTEAFF.

CDR3 DNA: TGTGCCAGCAGCTTGATGGGGTACCAAGAGACCCAGTACTTC. The encoded protein is CASSLMGYQETQYF. This rearrangement joins TRBV7-9 to TRBJ2-5; D gene ambiguous. V gave up 3 bases and J gave up 0 bases, with 8 bases separating them. The CDR3 totals 14 residues. CDR1 and CDR2 from the germline V gene are SEHNR and FQNEAQ (reference sequence).

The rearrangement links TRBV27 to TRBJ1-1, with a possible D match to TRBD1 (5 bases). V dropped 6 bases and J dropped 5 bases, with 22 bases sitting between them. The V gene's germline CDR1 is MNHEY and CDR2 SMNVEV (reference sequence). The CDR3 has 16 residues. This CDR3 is CASSQDYGTMRTEAFF. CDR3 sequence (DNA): TGTGCCAGCAGCCAGGATTACGGGACCATGAGGACTGAAGCTTTCTTT.

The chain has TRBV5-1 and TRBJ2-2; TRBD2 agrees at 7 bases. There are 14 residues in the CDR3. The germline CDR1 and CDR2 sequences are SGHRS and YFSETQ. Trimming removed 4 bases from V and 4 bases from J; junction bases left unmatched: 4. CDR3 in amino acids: CASSGSGLTGELFF. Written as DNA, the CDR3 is TGCGCCAGCAGCGGTAGCGGGCTCACCGGGGAGCTGTTTTTT. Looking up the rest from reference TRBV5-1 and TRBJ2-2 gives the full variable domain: KAGVTQTPRYLIKTRGQQVTLSCSPISGHRSVSWYQQTPGQGLQFLFEYFSETQRNKGNFPGRFSGRQFSNSRSEMNVSTLELGDSALYLCASSGSGLTGELFFGEGSRLTVL.

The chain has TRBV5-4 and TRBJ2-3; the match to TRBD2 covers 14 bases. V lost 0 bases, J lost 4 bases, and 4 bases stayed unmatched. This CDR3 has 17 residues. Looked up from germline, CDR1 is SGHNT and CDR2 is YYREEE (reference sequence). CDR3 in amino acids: CASSLDGTSGGADTQYF. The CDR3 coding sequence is TGTGCCAGCAGCTTGGACGGGACTAGCGGGGGAGCAGATACGCAGTATTTT.

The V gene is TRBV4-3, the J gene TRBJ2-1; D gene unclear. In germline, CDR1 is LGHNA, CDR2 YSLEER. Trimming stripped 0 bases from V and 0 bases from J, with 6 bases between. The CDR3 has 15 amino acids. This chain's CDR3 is CASSQDGYSYNEQFF. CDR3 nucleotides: TGCGCCAGCAGCCAAGATGGGTACTCCTACAATGAGCAGTTCTTC.

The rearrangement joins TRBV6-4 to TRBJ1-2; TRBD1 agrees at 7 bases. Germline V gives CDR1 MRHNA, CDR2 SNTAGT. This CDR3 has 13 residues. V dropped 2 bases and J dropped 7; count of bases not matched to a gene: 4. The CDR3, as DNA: TGTGCCAGCAGTGACAACAGGGGCCTTGGCTACACCTTC. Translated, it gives CASSDNRGLGYTF.

The CDR3 nucleotides read TGTGCCACCAGCAGAGCCCCACGTCAGGGACTCACAGATACGCAGTATTTT. Protein product: CATSRAPRQGLTDTQYF. The chain joins TRBV15 to TRBJ2-3; possibly TRBD2 for D (6 bases). V lost 1 base and J 2 bases, leaving 16 bases between the germline ends. The CDR3 sequence is 17 residues long. From germline, CDR1 is LNHNV and CDR2 YYDKDF (reference sequence).

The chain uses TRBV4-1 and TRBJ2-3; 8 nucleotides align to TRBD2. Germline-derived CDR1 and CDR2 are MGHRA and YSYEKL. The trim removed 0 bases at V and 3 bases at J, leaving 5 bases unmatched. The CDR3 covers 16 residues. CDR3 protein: CASSQDSRLATDTQYF. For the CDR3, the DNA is TGCGCCAGCAGCCAAGATTCCAGACTAGCGACAGATACGCAGTATTTT.

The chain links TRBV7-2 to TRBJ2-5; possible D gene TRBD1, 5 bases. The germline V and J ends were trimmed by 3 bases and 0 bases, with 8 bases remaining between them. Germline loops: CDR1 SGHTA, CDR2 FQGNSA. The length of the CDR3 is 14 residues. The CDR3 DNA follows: TGTGCCAGCAGCTTCCAGGGTTACCAAGAGACCCAGTACTTC. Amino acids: CASSFQGYQETQYF.

The CDR3 loop is CASSPSTGTSYEQYF. The DNA of the CDR3 is TGTGCCAGCAGCCCCTCGACAGGGACGTCCTACGAGCAGTACTTC. The chain joins TRBV5-4 to TRBJ2-7; 7 nucleotides align to TRBD1. Per germline, CDR1 SGHNT and CDR2 YYREEE (reference sequence). The CDR3 has 15 amino acids. V was pared by 4 bases and J by 1 base, with 8 bases of the junction left unmatched. The full variable domain, with the rest looked up from reference TRBV5-4 and TRBJ2-7, is ETGVTQSPTHLIKTRGQQVTLRCSSQSGHNTVSWYQQALGQGPQFIFQYYREEENGRGNFPPRFSGLQFPNYSSELNVNALELDDSALYLCASSPSTGTSYEQYFGPGTRLTVT.

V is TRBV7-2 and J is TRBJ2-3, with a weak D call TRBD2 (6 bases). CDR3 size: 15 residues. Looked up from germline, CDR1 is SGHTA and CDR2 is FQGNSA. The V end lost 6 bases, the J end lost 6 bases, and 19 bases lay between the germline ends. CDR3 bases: TGTGCCAGCAGGCCGGGAGAAACGCTTCGGGATACGCAGTATTTT. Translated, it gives CASRPGETLRDTQYF.